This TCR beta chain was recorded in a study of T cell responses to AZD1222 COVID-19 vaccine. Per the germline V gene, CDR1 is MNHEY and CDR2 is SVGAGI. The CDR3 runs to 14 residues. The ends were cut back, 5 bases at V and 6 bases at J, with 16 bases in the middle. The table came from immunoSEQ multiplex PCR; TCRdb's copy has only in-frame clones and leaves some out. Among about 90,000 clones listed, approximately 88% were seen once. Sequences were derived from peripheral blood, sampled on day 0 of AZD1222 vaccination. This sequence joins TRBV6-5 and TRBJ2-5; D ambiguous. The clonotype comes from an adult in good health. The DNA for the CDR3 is TGTGCCAGCAGTCCCGGTAGGGATAGGAAGACCCAGTACTTC. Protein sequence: CASSPGRDRKTQYF.